Below are 10 T cell receptor beta chains sequenced from a single sample in a study of blood T cells in healthy people across ages. A second PCR of 7 to 11 cycles used a sample-barcoded 5' primer and a J-beta primer mix. TCRdb recomputed calls from the 5' RACE reads with MiXCR, one row per CDR3 protein. The table lists 800,000 to 1,000,000 distinct CDR3 sequences, under 50% of them singletons, with under 15% in the top ten. The sequencing sample was made of blood. These receptors originate from a young man in good health.

This sequence joins TRBV9 and TRBJ2-7, with D perhaps given as TRBD1 or TRBD2 (5 bases each). Germline V gives CDR1 SGDLS, CDR2 YYNGEE. V was shortened by 0 bases and J by 2 bases, with 12 bases between the two germline ends. This CDR3 is 15 amino acids long. The CDR3 bases are TGTGCCAGCAGCGTAGATGGTCGGGGCCCCTACGAGCAGTACTTC. Protein: CASSVDGRGPYEQYF.

The chain recombines TRBV7-2 with TRBJ2-5; D is tentatively TRBD1 or TRBD2 (5 bases each). The CDR3 extends over 13 amino acids. Trimming shortened V by 5 bases and J by 3 bases, and 10 bases separated the two germline ends. The germline CDR1 and CDR2 sequences are SGHTA and FQGNSA. CDR3 protein: CASSEGQKETQYF. The CDR3 region has the DNA TGTGCCAGCAGCGAGGGGCAGAAAGAGACCCAGTACTTC.

The chain recombines TRBV4-1 with TRBJ2-7; 12 bases align to TRBD2. CDR3 length: 16 amino acids. V lost 0 bases to trimming and J lost 4 bases; unmatched junction nucleotides: 4. Germline CDR1 reads MGHRA; CDR2 reads YSYEKL. CDR3 amino acids: CASSQEGLAGKYEQYF. In nucleotides, the CDR3 is TGCGCCAGCAGCCAAGAAGGACTAGCGGGGAAGTACGAGCAGTACTTC.

This chain uses TRBV24-1 with TRBJ1-2, with 8 bases that match TRBD1. Germline V gene sequence: CDR1 KGHDR, CDR2 SFDVKD. Trimming took 4 bases from V and 4 from J; bases not matched to a gene: 4. This CDR3 has 14 residues. The CDR3 sequence is CATSDVDRAYGYTF. The CDR3 DNA sequence: TGTGCCACCAGTGACGTGGACAGGGCCTATGGCTACACCTTC.

The chain couples TRBV25-1 to TRBJ2-7; 10 bases align to TRBD2. The CDR3 contains 15 residues. Trimming took 7 bases from V and 2 from J; bases not matched to a gene: 8. CDR1 and CDR2 from the germline V gene are MGHDK and SYGVNS. The CDR3 DNA reads as TGTGCCAGCAATGAGAGGACTAGCGGTACCTACGAGCAGTACTTC. Protein: CASNERTSGTYEQYF.

The V and J genes are TRBV10-3 and TRBJ1-2; no definite D call. Germline CDR1 ENHRY, CDR2 SYGVKD. Trimming took off 2 bases at V and 4 bases at J, with 17 bases between the two ends. CDR3 length equals 16 residues. Written as DNA, the CDR3 is TGTGCCATCAGTGAGGTTGAGGGTCAACTGGTCTATGGCTACACCTTC. Residues: CAISEVEGQLVYGYTF.

The chain joins TRBV7-9 to TRBJ2-7; TRBD1 aligns across 7 bases. The CDR3 contains 16 residues. Germline CDR1 and CDR2: SEHNR and FQNEAQ (reference sequence). The trim removed 4 bases at V and 0 bases at J, leaving 9 bases unmatched. This CDR3 reads CASSSPPDRISYEQYF. CDR3 nucleotides: TGTGCCAGCAGCTCGCCCCCGGACAGGATCTCCTACGAGCAGTACTTC. Full variable domain (remainder filled in from reference TRBV7-9 and TRBJ2-7): DTGVSQNPRHKITKRGQNVTFRCDPISEHNRLYWYRQTLGQGPEFLTYFQNEAQLEKSRLLSDRFSAERPKGSFSTLEIQRTEQGDSAMYLCASSSPPDRISYEQYFGPGTRLTVT.

V gene TRBV12-3 or TRBV12-4 combines with J gene TRBJ2-7; no firm D call. V lost 7 bases and J lost 4, with 14 bases in between. CDR3 length: 13 amino acids. The CDR3 region is CASTVGPVYEQYF. CDR3 sequence (DNA): TGTGCCAGCACCGTTGGTCCCGTTTACGAGCAGTACTTC.

In its sample, this clonotype was seen a few times. The genes are TRBV3-1 and TRBJ2-1, with D perhaps TRBD2 (6 bases). Germline loops: CDR1 LGHDT, CDR2 YNNKEL (reference sequence). Trimming cost V 1 base and J 4 bases, with 14 bases left between them. This CDR3 has 16 residues. CDR3: CASSQAERVLYNEQFF. The CDR3 region has the DNA TGTGCCAGCAGCCAAGCGGAGCGGGTTTTATACAATGAGCAGTTCTTC.

As to this clonotype: Germline and junction disagree at one end, which may indicate a read error. J is TRBJ2-7 and V is TRBV6-6; D not certain. Germline lookup yields CDR1 MNHNY and CDR2 SVGAGI (reference sequence). The CDR3 has 12 amino acids. In DNA, the CDR3 is TGTGCCAGCGGTTACAAGGTATACGAGCAGTACTTC. Its translation is CASGYKVYEQYF.